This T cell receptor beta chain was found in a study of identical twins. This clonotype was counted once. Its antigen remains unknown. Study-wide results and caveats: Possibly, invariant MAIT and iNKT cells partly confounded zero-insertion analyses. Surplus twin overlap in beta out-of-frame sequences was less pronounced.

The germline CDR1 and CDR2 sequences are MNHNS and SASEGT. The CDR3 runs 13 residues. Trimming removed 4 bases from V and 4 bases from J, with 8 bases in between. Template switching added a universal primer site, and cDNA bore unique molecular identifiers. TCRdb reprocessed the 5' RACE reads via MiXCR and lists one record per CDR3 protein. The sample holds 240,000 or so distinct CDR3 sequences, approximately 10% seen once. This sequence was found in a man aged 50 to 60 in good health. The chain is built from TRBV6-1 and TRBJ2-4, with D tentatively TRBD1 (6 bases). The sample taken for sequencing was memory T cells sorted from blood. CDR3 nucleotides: TGTGCCAGCAGTGGGGGGCTGAAAAACATTCAGTACTTC. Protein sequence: CASSGGLKNIQYF.